These T cell receptor beta chains were read from a single sample in a study of shared clonotypes between healthy human individuals. Some clones are missing from TCRdb's copy, which holds only in-frame ones; the method was immunoSEQ multiplex PCR. Here the sample spans 2 million to 2.5 million clones, more than 80% being singletons. The sequencing input was naive CD4+ T cells from PBMCs. The receptors derive from a young man in good health. Some clones in this sample may be carry-over from other donors' samples. CDR3s include the opening cysteine and the closing phenylalanine or tryptophan. A D gene is named only where the DNA matches it firmly. Not all rows give a size; the values are once, few, many and, for expanded clones, a class.

d_gene: .
j_gene: TRBJ2-7
abundance: .
len: 14
v_gene: TRBV6-5
CDR3aa: CASNAGHHSYEQYF
CDR3nt: TGTGCCAGCAATGCGGGACACCACTCCTACGAGCAGTACTTC

d_gene: .
j_gene: TRBJ1-4
abundance: .
len: 15
v_gene: TRBV18
CDR3aa: CASSPSTGYNEKLFF
CDR3nt: TGTGCCAGCTCACCGTCGACAGGATATAATGAAAAACTGTTTTTT

d_gene: .
j_gene: TRBJ2-7
abundance: once
len: 15
v_gene: TRBV6-1
CDR3aa: CASATNAAFPYEQYF
CDR3nt: TGTGCCAGCGCGACCAACGCGGCTTTTCCATACGAGCAGTACTTC

d_gene: .
j_gene: TRBJ1-5
abundance: .
len: 15
v_gene: TRBV7-2
CDR3aa: CASSTLGGSNQPQHF
CDR3nt: TGTGCCAGCAGTACACTCGGGGGTAGCAATCAGCCCCAGCATTTT

d_gene: .
j_gene: TRBJ1-2
abundance: .
len: 13
v_gene: TRBV29-1
CDR3aa: CSAKQYEHHGYTF
CDR3nt: TGCAGCGCCAAACAGTATGAGCACCATGGCTACACCTTC

d_gene: TRBD2
j_gene: TRBJ2-1
abundance: .
len: 17
v_gene: TRBV19
CDR3aa: CASSPRGASGRGNEQFF
CDR3nt: TGTGCCAGTAGTCCCCGAGGGGCTAGCGGGAGAGGAAACGAGCAGTTCTTC

d_gene: .
j_gene: TRBJ2-7
abundance: .
len: 13
v_gene: TRBV5-1
CDR3aa: CASSPTENYEQYF
CDR3nt: TGCGCCAGCAGCCCGACAGAAAACTACGAGCAGTACTTC

d_gene: TRBD2
j_gene: TRBJ2-1
abundance: .
len: 17
v_gene: TRBV6-4
CDR3aa: CASSDSRAGGSLNEQFF
CDR3nt: TGTGCCAGCAGTGACTCGAGAGCGGGAGGGTCGTTAAATGAGCAGTTCTTC

d_gene: .
j_gene: TRBJ1-2
abundance: .
len: 15
v_gene: TRBV7-9
CDR3aa: CASSPMPDTENGYTF
CDR3nt: TGTGCCAGCAGCCCAATGCCCGACACCGAGAATGGCTACACCTTC

d_gene: TRBD1
j_gene: TRBJ1-1
abundance: .
len: 18
v_gene: TRBV12-5
CDR3aa: CASGLTGQPGGSNTEAFF
CDR3nt: TGTGCTAGTGGTTTGACGGGACAGCCAGGGGGGTCGAACACTGAAGCTTTCTTT

d_gene: .
j_gene: TRBJ1-4
abundance: .
len: 14
v_gene: TRBV19
CDR3aa: CASAPGAGSEKLFF
CDR3nt: TGTGCCAGTGCCCCAGGGGCAGGGAGTGAAAAACTGTTTTTT

d_gene: .
j_gene: TRBJ1-2
abundance: .
len: 15
v_gene: TRBV10-3
CDR3aa: CAISIYRDTDYGYTF
CDR3nt: TGTGCCATCAGTATTTACCGGGACACTGACTATGGCTACACCTTC

d_gene: TRBD2
j_gene: TRBJ2-3
abundance: once
len: 16
v_gene: TRBV7-9
CDR3aa: CASSFGGSGGSDTQYF
CDR3nt: TGTGCCAGCAGCTTTGGGGGTAGCGGGGGCTCAGATACGCAGTATTTT